This TCR beta chain emerged from a study of T cell responses to AZD1222 COVID-19 vaccine. Overall study context: Some second doses came at about 4 weeks and others at about 12 weeks; these were pooled.

This CDR3 is 14 amino acids long. Trimming cost V 5 bases and J 8 bases, with 15 bases left between them. Germline CDR1 is SGHDN and CDR2 is FVKESK. Broader study findings: CD4 TCRs linked to vaccination spanned spike, dominating at 160-218 and 743-854.

Produced via immunoSEQ multiplex PCR; TCRdb's table is partial and in-frame only. The repertoire includes some 150,000 clones, 89% of them detected once, and approximately 4.8% sits in the top ten. Notes on this clone: What it recognizes is unknown.

Sample: peripheral blood, taken on day 0 of AZD1222 vaccination. The TCR originated in an adult in good health. The rearrangement links TRBV14 to TRBJ1-4; D is ambiguous. CDR3 loop: CASSTGFLREKLFF. The CDR3 DNA sequence: TGTGCCAGCAGCACGGGCTTCTTACGAGAAAAACTGTTTTTT.